This record covers a single T cell receptor (beta chain). Assay: immunoSEQ multiplex PCR; the TCRdb copy retains only in-frame clones and omits some. The sample comprises tens of thousands of clones, around 90% of which are singletons, and 7.2% rests with the top ten. The sample originates from a study of blood T cell repertoires in COVID-19. Turning to the study itself: COVID-19 samples collected from the United States, Italy and Spain covered acute and convalescent phases. Sample material is recorded as cDNA or gDNA derived from T cells, B-cell-depleted T cells, or PBMCs.

The CDR3 is 18 amino acids. V lost 3 bases, J lost 3 bases, and 4 bases stayed unmatched. Germline-derived CDR1 and CDR2 are SGDLS and YYNGEE. V usage is TRBV9 and J usage is TRBJ2-6; TRBD2 matches at 15 bases. This TCR was recovered from a human donor in a cohort sampled during active COVID-19. Sequenced: peripheral blood. The CDR3 DNA is TGTGCCAGCAGCGAGGGACTAGCGGGAGGTTTTGGGGCCAACGTCCTGACTTTC. This encodes CASSEGLAGGFGANVLTF. The variable domain in full, completed from reference TRBV9 and TRBJ2-6, reads DSGVTQTPKHLITATGQRVTLRCSPRSGDLSVYWYQQSLDQGLQFLIQYYNGEERAKGNILERFSAQQFPDLHSELNLSSLELGDSALYFCASSEGLAGGFGANVLTFGAGSRLTVL.